This note documents a single T cell receptor beta chain sequence. CDR3 length equals 13 residues. The V gene's germline CDR1 is LNHNV and CDR2 YYDKDF (reference sequence). V shed 4 bases and J shed 6 bases, with 10 bases lying between them. The sample comes from a study of T cell responses to AZD1222 COVID-19 vaccine. Data came from immunoSEQ multiplex PCR; TCRdb stores just in-frame clones and leaves some out. This sample carries about 82,000 clones, over 75% of them seen once, and the ten largest clones take about an eighth. The sequence was obtained from an adult who received the AZD1222 COVID-19 vaccine. The sequenced sample was peripheral blood, obtained 28 days after the second AZD1222 dose. V gene TRBV15 combines with J gene TRBJ2-1; D uncertain. This chain's CDR3 is CATSIPLGNEQFF. In DNA, the CDR3 is TGTGCCACCAGCATTCCTCTAGGCAATGAGCAGTTCTTC.